The clone carrying this T cell receptor beta chain was counted a single time. Antigen: not known. This same CDR3 is encoded by further DNA sequences in the sample. CDR3 size: 12 residues. Trimming pared 7 bases from V and 2 bases from J, leaving 9 bases between. Germline lookup yields CDR1 SNHLY and CDR2 FYNNEI. For every subset, genomic DNA was evenly distributed across several immunoSEQ plates. The assay was immunoSEQ multiplex PCR, and TCRdb's table has in-frame clones only and misses some. This sample has about 1.5 million clones; roughly 96% occur once, and the top ten carry approximately 1.1%. The data were taken from a study of shared clonotypes between healthy human individuals. Study outcomes and limitations: It was the non-shared clonotypes that had lower generation probabilities than clonotypes shared by all four donors. Rarefaction revealed incomplete sorted-subset sequencing despite large depth.

The V and J genes are TRBV2 and TRBJ2-7; tentative D call: TRBD2 (5 bases). This sequence was found in a man aged 30 to 45 in good health. The sample comprised naive CD4+ T cells sorted from blood. Subset noted: CD45RA+ positively selected. CDR3 amino acids: CASKWETYEQYF. CDR3 in DNA: TGTGCCAGCAAATGGGAGACCTACGAGCAGTACTTC.